These 19 T cell receptor beta chains were sequenced from one sample in a study of T-cell memory formation after mild COVID-19. One entry per CDR3 protein results from TCRdb running MiXCR on the 5' RACE reads. The profile shows 350,000 to 500,000 distinct CDR3 sequences, under 20% of them singletons. The material sequenced was PBMCs or a T cell subset sorted from them (not recorded which). Receptor source: a man between 18 and 29 years old who had mild COVID-19 (a few samples of this study predate the infection). Cell type and time point are not known.

The sample holds a few counts of this clonotype. This chain links TRBV18 with TRBJ2-6; a weak D match, TRBD1 (6 bases). V was trimmed by 2 bases and J by 0 bases, leaving 8 bases between them. Germline V CDR1 and CDR2: KGHSH, LQKENI. The length of the CDR3 is 16 residues. The CDR3 spells CASSPWTVSGANVLTF. For the CDR3, the DNA is TGTGCCAGCTCACCATGGACAGTCTCTGGGGCCAACGTCCTGACTTTC.

The table lists this clonotype with a few counts. This CDR3 reads CASSQAGQEQYF. DNA of the CDR3: TGCGCCAGCAGCCAAGCCGGACAAGAGCAGTACTTC. This rearrangement joins TRBV4-1 to TRBJ2-7, with a weak D call TRBD1 (5 bases). In germline, CDR1 is MGHRA, CDR2 YSYEKL. V was shortened by 1 base and J by 7 bases, with 8 bases between the two germline ends. The CDR3 length is 12 residues.

This chain joins TRBV24-1 and TRBJ1-5; TRBD1 is a possible D gene (5 bases). Trimming removed 2 bases from V and 6 bases from J, with 13 bases in between. From germline, CDR1 is KGHDR and CDR2 SFDVKD. The CDR3 covers 15 residues. This CDR3 reads CATSDSVDTAQPQHF. CDR3 sequence (DNA): TGTGCCACCAGTGATTCCGTGGACACCGCTCAGCCCCAGCATTTT.

DNA for the CDR3: TGTGCCAGCAGCCCTATGGGGTTAGTTGGGTTCTTC. This translates into CASSPMGLVGFF. This chain connects TRBV7-2 to TRBJ2-1; no reliable D call. V was clipped by 5 bases and J by 15 bases, with 17 bases between them. Germline V gene data show CDR1 as SGHTA and CDR2 as FQGNSA. The CDR3 runs to 12 residues.

This clonotype turned up a few times. The V gene is TRBV6-4, the J gene TRBJ2-2; 7 bases are shared with TRBD1. The CDR3 covers 14 residues. The germline V gene has CDR1 MRHNA and CDR2 SNTAGT. V dropped 6 bases and J dropped 1; count of bases not matched to a gene: 2. DNA for the CDR3: TGTGCCAGCAGGGGGACAGTGAACACCGGGGAGCTGTTTTTT. It encodes CASRGTVNTGELFF.

This clonotype came up a few times. The chain is built from TRBV2 and TRBJ1-1, with no clear D. This CDR3 has 13 residues. The germline V and J ends were trimmed by 7 bases and 1 base, with 10 bases remaining between them. Germline-derived CDR1 and CDR2 are SNHLY and FYNNEI. The CDR3 spells CASTQEGNTEAFF. As DNA, the CDR3 is TGTGCCAGCACCCAGGAGGGGAACACTGAAGCTTTCTTT.

The V and J genes are TRBV7-6 and TRBJ1-2; TRBD1 might be the D (5 bases). V lost 5 bases, J lost 4 bases, and 11 bases lay in between. Per the germline V gene, CDR1 is SGHVS and CDR2 is FNYEAQ. CDR3 size: 13 residues. The CDR3 DNA sequence: TGTGCCAGCAGCCCGGACACCACCTATGGCTACACCTTC. Translated, it gives CASSPDTTYGYTF.

This clonotype was recorded many times. The chain couples TRBV5-1 to TRBJ2-2; D gene uncertain. The V gene's germline CDR1 is SGHRS and CDR2 YFSETQ. The length of the CDR3 is 14 residues. Trimming left V 7 bases short and J 3 bases short, with 13 bases between. CDR3 sequence (DNA): TGCGCCAGCCGGTTCCTTGCTGACACCGGGGAGCTGTTTTTT. Its protein is CASRFLADTGELFF.

This clonotype was seen a handful of times. The chain recombines TRBV27 with TRBJ2-7; D is undetermined. Deletions cut 0 bases from V and 3 bases from J, with 15 bases between. The CDR3 covers 16 residues. Germline V gives CDR1 MNHEY, CDR2 SMNVEV (reference sequence). CDR3 in amino acids: CASSLSTAAEYYEQYF. CDR3 bases: TGTGCCAGCAGTTTATCAACGGCTGCCGAATACTACGAGCAGTACTTC.

The chain recombines TRBV24-1 with TRBJ1-5; possibly TRBD1 for D (5 bases). Deletions cut 11 bases from V and 3 bases from J, with 13 bases between. The CDR3 loop spans 13 amino acids. In germline, CDR1 is KGHDR, CDR2 SFDVKD. In nucleotides, the CDR3 is TGTGCCAGCGCGAGGGGAGACAATCAGCCCCAGCATTTT. Protein: CASARGDNQPQHF.

The chain couples TRBV18 to TRBJ1-1, with D uncertain. V was clipped by 5 bases and J by 4 bases, with 11 bases between them. CDR3 length equals 13 residues. Germline CDR1 KGHSH, CDR2 LQKENI. The CDR3 DNA is TGTGCCAGCTCAGGAACGAAAAGCACTGAAGCTTTCTTT. Protein product: CASSGTKSTEAFF.

The V gene is TRBV7-2, the J gene TRBJ2-3; 11 nucleotides align to TRBD2. The CDR3 has 16 amino acids. Trimming at V came to 3 bases and at J to 2 bases, leaving 4 bases not matched to a gene. Germline-derived CDR1 and CDR2 are SGHTA and FQGNSA. The CDR3 reads CASSFISGGATDTQYF. The CDR3 DNA reads TGTGCCAGCAGCTTCATTAGCGGGGGGGCCACAGATACGCAGTATTTT.

The rearrangement joins TRBV20-1 to TRBJ1-1, with a weak D call TRBD1 (5 bases). The germline V gene encodes CDR1 DFQATT and CDR2 SNEGSKA (reference sequence). The CDR3 loop spans 19 amino acids. Trimming cost V 3 bases and J 1 base, with 27 bases left between them. The CDR3 protein is CSASSRGYAKPHENTEAFF. The DNA for the CDR3 is TGCAGTGCTAGCTCCCGGGGGTACGCTAAACCCCACGAGAACACTGAAGCTTTCTTT.

This clonotype turned up a few times. The chain employs TRBV7-2 and TRBJ2-4; a possible D gene is TRBD2 (6 bases). V was clipped by 3 bases and J by 5 bases, with 14 bases between them. CDR1 SGHTA and CDR2 FQGNSA come from the germline V gene. The CDR3 extends over 15 amino acids. The CDR3 nucleotides read TGTGCCAGCAGCTTGCCAGGGAGGATCCAAAACATTCAGTACTTC. Protein product: CASSLPGRIQNIQYF.

This clonotype has a handful of counts. This sequence joins TRBV7-2 and TRBJ2-5; 7 bases are a match to TRBD2. With 5 bases clipped from V and 2 bases from J, the junction kept 5 bases outside the gene matches. In germline, CDR1 is SGHTA, CDR2 FQGNSA. The CDR3 sequence is 14 residues long. The CDR3: CASSRSGAQETQYF. The DNA for the CDR3 is TGTGCCAGCAGCAGAAGCGGGGCGCAAGAGACCCAGTACTTC.

This clonotype has only a few counts. The genes are TRBV7-2 and TRBJ1-4; D unresolved. Looked up from germline, CDR1 is SGHTA and CDR2 is FQGNSA. The CDR3 is made up of 16 amino acids. V lost 2 bases to trimming and J lost 5 bases, with 15 bases between them. Here the CDR3 reads CASSLSGAPGNEKLFF. The CDR3 DNA reads TGTGCCAGCAGCTTAAGTGGCGCACCGGGGAATGAAAAACTGTTTTTT.

This clonotype came up a few times. The V call is TRBV28, the J call TRBJ1-2; maybe TRBD1 (6 bases). CDR3 length: 14 residues. Germline CDR1 reads MDHEN; CDR2 reads SYDVKM. The V end lost 6 bases, the J end lost 3 bases, and 14 bases lay between the germline ends. The CDR3 region is CASRGWGGYYGYTF. The DNA for the CDR3 is TGTGCCAGCAGAGGGTGGGGGGGCTACTATGGCTACACCTTC.

V is TRBV6-5 and J is TRBJ2-7; 9 nucleotides line up with TRBD1. CDR1 and CDR2 (germline): MNHEY, SVGAGI. The CDR3 loop spans 14 amino acids. The J segment lost 4 bases and the V segment lost 5 bases, leaving 6 bases of the junction unmatched. The CDR3 DNA reads TGTGCCAGCAGTCCGGGACAGGGAATTTACGAGCAGTACGTC. It encodes CASSPGQGIYEQYV.

Only a few counts were recorded for this clonotype. The chain combines TRBV5-5 with TRBJ1-1; 9 bases agree with TRBD1. Germline CDR1 reads SGHKS; CDR2 reads YYEKEE (reference sequence). V shed 4 bases, J shed 5 bases, and the junction held 9 bases outside the gene matches. This CDR3 is 15 amino acids long. CDR3 DNA sequence: TGTGCCAGCAGCGTCCGGGACAGGGCGGGTACTGAAGCTTTCTTT. This sequence encodes CASSVRDRAGTEAFF. The full variable domain, with the rest looked up from reference TRBV5-5 and TRBJ1-1, is DAGVTQSPTHLIKTRGQQVTLRCSPISGHKSVSWYQQVLGQGPQFIFQYYEKEERGRGNFPDRFSARQFPNYSSELNVNALLLGDSALYLCASSVRDRAGTEAFFGQGTRLTVV.